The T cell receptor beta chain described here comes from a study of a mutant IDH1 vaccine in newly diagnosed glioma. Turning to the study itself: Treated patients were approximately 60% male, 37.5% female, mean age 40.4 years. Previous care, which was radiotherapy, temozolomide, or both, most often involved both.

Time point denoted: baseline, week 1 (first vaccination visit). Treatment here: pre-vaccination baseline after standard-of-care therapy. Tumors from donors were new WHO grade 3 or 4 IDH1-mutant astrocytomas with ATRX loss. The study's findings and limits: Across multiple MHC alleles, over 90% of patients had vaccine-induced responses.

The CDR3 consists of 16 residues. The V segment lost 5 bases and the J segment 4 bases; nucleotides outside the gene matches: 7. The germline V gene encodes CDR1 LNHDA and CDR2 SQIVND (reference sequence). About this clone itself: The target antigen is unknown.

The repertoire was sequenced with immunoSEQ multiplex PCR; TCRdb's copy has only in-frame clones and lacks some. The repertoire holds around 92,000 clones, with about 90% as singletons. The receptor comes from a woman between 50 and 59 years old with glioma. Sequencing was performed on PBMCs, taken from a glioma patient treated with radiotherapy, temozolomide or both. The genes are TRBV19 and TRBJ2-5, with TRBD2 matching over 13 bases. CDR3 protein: CASSVGLAGVRETQYF. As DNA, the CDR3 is TGTGCCAGTAGTGTCGGACTAGCGGGAGTTAGAGAGACCCAGTACTTC. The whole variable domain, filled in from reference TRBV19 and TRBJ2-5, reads DGGITQSPKYLFRKEGQNVTLSCEQNLNHDAMYWYRQDPGQGLRLIYYSQIVNDFQKGDIAEGYSVSREKKESFPLTVTSAQKNPTAFYLCASSVGLAGVRETQYFGPGTRLLVL.